This T cell receptor (beta chain) was obtained from a study of blood T cell repertoires in COVID-19. Repertoires were generated with immunoSEQ multiplex PCR, while TCRdb's copy carries only in-frame clones and drops some. Seen here are around 140,000 clones, roughly 89% observed once, and the top ten hold about 9.4%. The CDR3 has 13 residues. CDR1 SGHNT and CDR2 YYREEE come from the germline V gene (reference sequence). Trimming pared 0 bases from V and 5 bases from J, leaving 8 bases between. The sequence derives from a woman in her forties or fifties with active or convalescent COVID-19. The gene calls are TRBV5-4 and TRBJ1-1; D perhaps matches TRBD1 (5 bases). Sequencing used peripheral blood. For the CDR3, the DNA is TGTGCCAGCAGCTTGGGGGGGGATACTGAAGCTTTCTTT. It yields the protein CASSLGGDTEAFF.